The 2 T cell receptor beta chains presented below share a single source sample, sequenced in a study of control samples from healthy donors and cancer patients. Profiling relied on immunoSEQ multiplex PCR, and the TCRdb table lists in-frame clones only, not all of them. The table has about 100,000 clones, just under 85% seen once; the top ten hold approximately 19%. Sequencing was performed on blood. Source of these receptors: a man aged 25-45 years in good health.

The chain combines TRBV6-1 with TRBJ1-5; D is unclear. Trimming cost V 1 base and J 9 bases, with 10 bases left between them. Per the germline V gene, CDR1 is MNHNS and CDR2 is SASEGT. This CDR3 comprises 13 residues. The chain's CDR3 is CASSEETAWPQHF. The CDR3 nucleotides are TGTGCCAGCAGTGAAGAAACAGCCTGGCCCCAGCATTTT.

This chain uses TRBV12-3 or TRBV12-4 with TRBJ2-3, with D uncertain. V lost 6 bases to trimming and J lost 1 base, with 8 bases between them. The CDR3 spans 13 residues. The CDR3 region has the DNA TGTGCCAGCAGGCGATCCCGCACAGATACGCAGTATTTT. Its protein product is CASRRSRTDTQYF.